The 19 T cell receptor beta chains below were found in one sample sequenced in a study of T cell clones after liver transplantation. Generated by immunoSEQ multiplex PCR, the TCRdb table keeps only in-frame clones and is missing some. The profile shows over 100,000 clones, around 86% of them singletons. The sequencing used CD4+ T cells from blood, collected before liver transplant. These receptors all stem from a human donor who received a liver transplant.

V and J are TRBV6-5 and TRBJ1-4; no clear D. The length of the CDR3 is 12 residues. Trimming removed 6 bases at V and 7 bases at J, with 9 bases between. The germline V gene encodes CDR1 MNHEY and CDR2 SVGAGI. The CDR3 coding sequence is TGTGCCAGCAGGGACTTTGGTGAAAAACTGTTTTTT. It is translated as CASRDFGEKLFF.

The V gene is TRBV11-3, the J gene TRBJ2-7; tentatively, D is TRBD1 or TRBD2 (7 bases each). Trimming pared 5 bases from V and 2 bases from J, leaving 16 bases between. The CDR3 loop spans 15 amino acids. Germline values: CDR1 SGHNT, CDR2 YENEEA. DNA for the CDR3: TGTGCCAGCAGCCCCTCAGGGGGGGCCCCCTACGAGCAGTACTTC. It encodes CASSPSGGAPYEQYF.

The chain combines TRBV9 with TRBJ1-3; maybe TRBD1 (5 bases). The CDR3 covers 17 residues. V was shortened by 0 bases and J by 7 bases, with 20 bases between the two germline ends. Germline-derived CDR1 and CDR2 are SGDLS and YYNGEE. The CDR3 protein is CASSVDTPSGTLNTIYF. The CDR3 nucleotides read TGTGCCAGCAGCGTAGACACCCCGTCCGGGACCCTGAACACCATATATTTT.

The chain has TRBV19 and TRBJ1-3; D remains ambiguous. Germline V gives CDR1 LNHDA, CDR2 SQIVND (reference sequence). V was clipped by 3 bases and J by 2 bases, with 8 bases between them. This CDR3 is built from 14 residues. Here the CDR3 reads CASSIWEPGNTIYF. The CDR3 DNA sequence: TGTGCCAGTAGTATCTGGGAGCCTGGAAACACCATATATTTT.

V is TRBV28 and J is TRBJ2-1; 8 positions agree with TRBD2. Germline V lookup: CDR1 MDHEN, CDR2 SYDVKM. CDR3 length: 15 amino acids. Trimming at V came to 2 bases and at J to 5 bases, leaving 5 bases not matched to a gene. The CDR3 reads CASSLPSSGHNEQFF. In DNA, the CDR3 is TGTGCCAGCAGTTTACCGTCTAGCGGGCACAATGAGCAGTTCTTC.

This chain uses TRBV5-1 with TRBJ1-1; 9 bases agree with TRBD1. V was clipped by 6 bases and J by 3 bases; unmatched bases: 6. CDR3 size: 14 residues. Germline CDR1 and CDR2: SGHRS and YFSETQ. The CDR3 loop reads CASTSWTGDTEAFF. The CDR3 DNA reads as TGCGCCAGCACCTCCTGGACAGGGGACACTGAAGCTTTCTTT.

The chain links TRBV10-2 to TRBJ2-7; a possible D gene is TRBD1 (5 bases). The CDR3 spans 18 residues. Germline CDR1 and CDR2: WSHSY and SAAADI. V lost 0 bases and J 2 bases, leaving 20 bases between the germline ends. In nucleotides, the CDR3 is TGCGCCAGCAGTGAGTCGAAGGCCCCAGGGCCTTTTACCTACGAGCAGTACTTC. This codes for CASSESKAPGPFTYEQYF.

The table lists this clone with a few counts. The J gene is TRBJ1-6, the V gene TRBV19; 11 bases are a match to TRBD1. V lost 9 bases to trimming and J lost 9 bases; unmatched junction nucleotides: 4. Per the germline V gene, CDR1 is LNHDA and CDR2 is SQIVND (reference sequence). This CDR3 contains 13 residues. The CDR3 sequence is CASRDRGGSPLHF. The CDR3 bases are TGTGCCAGCCGGGACAGGGGGGGTTCACCCCTCCACTTT.

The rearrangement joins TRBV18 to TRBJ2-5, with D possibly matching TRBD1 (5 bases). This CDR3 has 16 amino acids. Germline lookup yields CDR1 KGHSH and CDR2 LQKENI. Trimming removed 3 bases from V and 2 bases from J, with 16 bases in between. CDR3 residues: CASSPQGPLAQETQYF. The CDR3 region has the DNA TGTGCCAGCTCACCTCAGGGCCCTCTTGCTCAAGAGACCCAGTACTTC.

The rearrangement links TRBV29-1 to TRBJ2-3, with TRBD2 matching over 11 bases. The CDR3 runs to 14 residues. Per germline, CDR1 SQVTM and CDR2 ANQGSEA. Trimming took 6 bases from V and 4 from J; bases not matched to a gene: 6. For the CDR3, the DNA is TGCAGCGTCACCACTAGCGGGAGATCAGATACGCAGTATTTT. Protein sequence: CSVTTSGRSDTQYF.

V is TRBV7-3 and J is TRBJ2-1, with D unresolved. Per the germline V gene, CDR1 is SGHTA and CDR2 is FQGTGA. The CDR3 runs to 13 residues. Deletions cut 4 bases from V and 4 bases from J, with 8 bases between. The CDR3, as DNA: TGTGCCAGCAGCTCCGCCGGGTACAATGAGCAGTTCTTC. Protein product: CASSSAGYNEQFF. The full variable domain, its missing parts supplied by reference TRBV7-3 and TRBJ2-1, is GAGVSQTPSNKVTEKGKYVELRCDPISGHTALYWYRQSLGQGPEFLIYFQGTGAADDSGLPNDRFFAVRPEGSVSTLKIQRTERGDSAVYLCASSSAGYNEQFFGPGTRLTVL.

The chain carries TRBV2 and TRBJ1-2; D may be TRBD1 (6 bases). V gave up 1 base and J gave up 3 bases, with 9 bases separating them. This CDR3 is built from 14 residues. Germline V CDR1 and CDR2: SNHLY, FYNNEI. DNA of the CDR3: TGTGCCAGCAGTGAAGGAGGGGGGTACTATGGCTACACCTTC. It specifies CASSEGGGYYGYTF. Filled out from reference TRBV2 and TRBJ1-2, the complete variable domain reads EPEVTQTPSHQVTQMGQEVILRCVPISNHLYFYWYRQILGQKVEFLVSFYNNEISEKSEIFDDQFSVERPDGSNFTLKIRSTKLEDSAMYFCASSEGGGYYGYTFGSGTRLTVV.

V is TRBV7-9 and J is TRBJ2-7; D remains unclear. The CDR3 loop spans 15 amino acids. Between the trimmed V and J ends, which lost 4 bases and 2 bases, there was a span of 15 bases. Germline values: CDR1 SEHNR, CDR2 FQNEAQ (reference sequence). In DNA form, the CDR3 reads TGTGCCAGCAGCTCGACGGGCGGTAAGGCCTACGAGCAGTACTTC. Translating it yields CASSSTGGKAYEQYF.

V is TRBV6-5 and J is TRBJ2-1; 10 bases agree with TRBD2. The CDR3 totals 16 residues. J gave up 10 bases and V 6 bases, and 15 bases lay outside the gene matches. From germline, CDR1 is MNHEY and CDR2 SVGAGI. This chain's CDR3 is CASRYPRSAGGSEQFF. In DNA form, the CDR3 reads TGTGCCAGCAGATACCCCCGGTCAGCGGGAGGGAGCGAGCAGTTCTTC.

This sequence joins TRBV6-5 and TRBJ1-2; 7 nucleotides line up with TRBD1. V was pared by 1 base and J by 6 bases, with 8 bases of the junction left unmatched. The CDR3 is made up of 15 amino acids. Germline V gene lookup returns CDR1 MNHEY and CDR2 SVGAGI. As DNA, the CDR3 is TGTGCCAGCAGTTACTTGACAGGGTACTATAATGGCTACACCTTC. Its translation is CASSYLTGYYNGYTF.

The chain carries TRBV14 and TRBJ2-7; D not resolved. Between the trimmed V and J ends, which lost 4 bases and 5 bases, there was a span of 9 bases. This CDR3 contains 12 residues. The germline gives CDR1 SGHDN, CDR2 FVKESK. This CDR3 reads CASSPVGHEQYF. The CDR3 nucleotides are TGTGCCAGCAGCCCCGTAGGCCACGAGCAGTACTTC.

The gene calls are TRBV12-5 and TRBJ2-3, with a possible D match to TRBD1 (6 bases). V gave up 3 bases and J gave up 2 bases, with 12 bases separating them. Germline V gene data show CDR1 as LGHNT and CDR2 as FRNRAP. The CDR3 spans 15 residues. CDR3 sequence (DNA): TGTGCTAGTGGTTTCCCGGGACACCTCACAGATACGCAGTATTTT. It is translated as CASGFPGHLTDTQYF.

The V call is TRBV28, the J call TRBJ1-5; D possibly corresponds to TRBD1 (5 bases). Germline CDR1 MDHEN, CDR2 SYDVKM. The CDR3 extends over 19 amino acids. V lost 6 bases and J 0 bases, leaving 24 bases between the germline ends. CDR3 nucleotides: TGTGCCAGCAGCCCCACCAACCCAACAGGCATATATAGCAATCAGCCCCAGCATTTT. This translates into CASSPTNPTGIYSNQPQHF.

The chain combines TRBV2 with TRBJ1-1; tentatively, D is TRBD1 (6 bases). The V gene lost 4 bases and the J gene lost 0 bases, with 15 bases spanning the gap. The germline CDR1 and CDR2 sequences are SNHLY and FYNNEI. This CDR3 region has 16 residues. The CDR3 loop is CASSASTGPMNTEAFF. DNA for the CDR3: TGTGCCAGCAGTGCCTCGACAGGCCCAATGAACACTGAAGCTTTCTTT.